This T cell receptor (beta chain) was recovered during a study of blood T cell repertoires in COVID-19 (TCRdb year 2020). Regarding the study in general: Collaborator samples came from the United States, Italy and Spain and covered acute and convalescent phases of COVID-19. The material from the prospective study consisted of cDNA or gDNA derived from T cells, B-cell-depleted T cells, or PBMCs. The dataset comprised deeply sampled blood TCRbeta repertoires from subjects exposed to, actively infected with, or recovered from COVID-19. A freely available public database, intended as a resource for researchers studying the immune response to SARS-CoV-2, is where the repertoires were released. The samples were drawn from the first 160 participants of the ongoing ImmuneRACE study and from over 950 subjects provided by 6 global collaborators. The sample metadata nearly always contained a de-identified subject ID, COVID-19 status, age in years and sex. Where available, HLA class I and class II types were obtained from metadata supplied by the sample provider rather than from assay-based typing.

From the germline V gene, CDR1 is SGHVS and CDR2 is FQNEAQ. V and J are truncated by 5 bases and 6 bases respectively, leaving an intervening sequence of 16 bases. Taken from cysteine to phenylalanine, the CDR3 has 14 residues. The entry retains the CDR3 DNA only, 42 bases that are in frame from base 1. A remark on this clone: Its binding antigen is unknown. Base quality data are lacking; no much larger clone is found one base away.

Collaborating institutions collected whole blood in K2EDTA tubes following their own protocols. Collaborator samples were shipped for TCRbeta analysis as frozen whole blood, isolated PBMCs, or DNA extracted from either sample type. TCRbeta CDR3 regions were amplified from genomic DNA by means of the immunoSEQ Assay, a bias-controlled multiplex PCR. Regarding the original processing steps: The number of nucleated cells in each sample was estimated by amplification of reference gene primers within the assay. To quantify the absolute abundance of each unique TCRbeta CDR3 rearrangement, sequence reads were collapsed and filtered. Productive Simpson clonality was computed per sample as the square root of Simpson's diversity index over productive rearrangements. The table was pulled from immuneACCESS by TCRdb, which kept in-frame rearrangements only. Such tables lose some clones; where checked, under half of the loss comes from unresolved V genes, and the rest has no known cause. V, J and clone size are those of that table, while D and trimming were read from the DNA. The sample table holds 72,000 or so clones, of which about 81% were seen once. Jointly, the top ten make up over 8.5% of the sample.

What the work shows at the level of the full study, not this receptor alone: The quantity of clinical and demographic metadata differed by source and by participant and was supplied without curation.

This TCR came from a human donor in a cohort sampled during active COVID-19. This receptor chain uses TRBV7-8 and TRBJ1-2; a weak D assignment points to TRBD1 (5 bases agree). Sequenced: peripheral blood. The nucleotide sequence is TGTGCCAGCAGCCTCTGGGGGGATCGGGATGGCTACACCTTC. Its coded protein is CASSLWGDRDGYTF.